These 17 T cell receptor beta chains originate from one sample sequenced in a study of monozygotic twins with inflammatory bowel disease. After re-calling the 5' RACE reads, TCRdb lists one entry per CDR3 protein, DNA absent. This listing includes about 140,000 distinct CDR3 sequences. The sequencing sample was made of blood. The receptors come from a human donor with ulcerative colitis or Crohn's disease, or a healthy co-twin of an affected twin (not recorded which).

The chain has TRBV11-3 and TRBJ2-1; no DNA is available, so the TRBD2 call from TCRdb remains unchecked. CDR3 length: 15 residues. The germline V gene encodes CDR1 SGHNT and CDR2 YENEEA. CDR3 residues: CASSRIAGGYNEQFF.

The V and J genes are TRBV3-1 and TRBJ1-1. Germline V CDR1 and CDR2: LGHDT, YNNKEL (reference sequence). This CDR3 comprises 12 residues. This chain's CDR3 is CASSLQNTEAFF. Looking up the rest from reference TRBV3-1 and TRBJ1-1 gives the full variable domain: DTAVSQTPKYLVTQMGNDKSIKCEQNLGHDTMYWYKQDSKKFLKIMFSYNNKELIINETVPNRFSPKSPDKAHLNLHINSLELGDSAVYFCASSLQNTEAFFGQGTRLTVV.

The genes are TRBV12-3 or TRBV12-4 and TRBJ1-2; the D gene TCRdb calls, TRBD1, cannot be checked with no DNA. The CDR3 runs to 15 residues. This CDR3 is CASSFGQGRNYGYTF.

The rearrangement joins TRBV28 to TRBJ2-7; TCRdb returns TRBD1, unconfirmable since there is no DNA. The CDR3 has 14 residues. Germline CDR1 and CDR2: MDHEN and SYDVKM. The CDR3 loop reads CASKADRVPHEQYF.

The chain is built from TRBV29-1 and TRBJ1-2. This CDR3 has 11 amino acids. Germline V gives CDR1 SQVTM, CDR2 ANQGSEA. The CDR3 spells CSVLSDYGYTF. Looking up the rest from reference TRBV29-1 and TRBJ1-2 gives the full variable domain: SAVISQKPSRDICQRGTSLTIQCQVDSQVTMMFWYRQQPGQSLTLIATANQGSEATYESGFVIDKFPISRPNLTFSTLTVSNMSPEDSSIYLCSVLSDYGYTFGSGTRLTVV.

The chain has TRBV3-1 and TRBJ1-5. CDR1 is LGHDT, CDR2 YNNKEL, per germline (reference sequence). The CDR3 loop spans 13 amino acids. The CDR3 region is CASSQEPNQPQHF.

The genes are TRBV10-3 and TRBJ1-4; without DNA, the TCRdb call of TRBD1 cannot be checked. Germline-derived CDR1 and CDR2 are ENHRY and SYGVKD. This CDR3 region has 14 residues. CDR3 sequence reads: CAISDRQGGEKLFF.

The CDR3 region is CASSQLADEQFF. The chain links TRBV4-1 to TRBJ2-1; TCRdb's assignment of TRBD2 cannot be checked, as there is no DNA. This CDR3 has 12 amino acids. Per germline, CDR1 MGHRA and CDR2 YSYEKL.

The CDR3 protein is CSVEAPIGEKLFF. V usage is TRBV29-1 and J usage is TRBJ1-4. The CDR3 loop spans 13 amino acids. CDR1 is SQVTM and CDR2 is ANQGSEA in the germline V gene.

This chain connects TRBV4-3 to TRBJ2-7. CDR1 LGHNA and CDR2 YSLEER come from the germline V gene. CDR3 length: 14 residues. This CDR3 reads CASSQDPYRREQYF.

V and J are TRBV27 and TRBJ2-2. Germline V gene sequence: CDR1 MNHEY, CDR2 SMNVEV (reference sequence). The CDR3 consists of 16 residues. CDR3 in amino acids: CASSLSIPIRAGELFF.

This chain uses TRBV20-1 with TRBJ2-5; the D gene TCRdb calls, TRBD2, cannot be checked with no DNA. CDR3 length: 14 residues. Germline loops: CDR1 DFQATT, CDR2 SNEGSKA (reference sequence). The CDR3 loop reads CSASLLAGKETQYF.

The rearrangement links TRBV5-1 to TRBJ2-5; TCRdb selects TRBD1, and the lack of DNA leaves this call unchecked. The CDR3 consists of 15 residues. Per germline, CDR1 SGHRS and CDR2 YFSETQ. CDR3 in amino acids: CASTAVRGIQETQYF. Filled out from reference TRBV5-1 and TRBJ2-5, the complete variable domain reads KAGVTQTPRYLIKTRGQQVTLSCSPISGHRSVSWYQQTPGQGLQFLFEYFSETQRNKGNFPGRFSGRQFSNSRSEMNVSTLELGDSALYLCASTAVRGIQETQYFGPGTRLLVL.

This rearrangement joins TRBV24-1 to TRBJ2-5; TCRdb gives TRBD1 as the D gene, but with no DNA this cannot be confirmed. Germline loops: CDR1 KGHDR, CDR2 SFDVKD. This CDR3 is built from 15 residues. This CDR3 reads CATSDFGGVQETQYF.

The J gene is TRBJ1-1, the V gene TRBV5-4; TCRdb returns TRBD1, unconfirmable since there is no DNA. This CDR3 contains 15 residues. Germline CDR1 and CDR2: SGHNT and YYREEE (reference sequence). CDR3 amino acids: CASSLARDVNTEAFF.

CDR3 in amino acids: CASSVGGQANTEAFF. The V and J genes are TRBV2 and TRBJ1-1; lacking DNA, the TRBD1 call made by TCRdb goes unchecked. The CDR3 covers 15 residues. Per germline, CDR1 SNHLY and CDR2 FYNNEI.

This chain links TRBV29-1 with TRBJ2-7; checking the TCRdb D call of TRBD2 is not possible without DNA. The CDR3 consists of 15 residues. Per the germline V gene, CDR1 is SQVTM and CDR2 is ANQGSEA. CDR3 sequence reads: CSVGVWGSSTYEQYF.